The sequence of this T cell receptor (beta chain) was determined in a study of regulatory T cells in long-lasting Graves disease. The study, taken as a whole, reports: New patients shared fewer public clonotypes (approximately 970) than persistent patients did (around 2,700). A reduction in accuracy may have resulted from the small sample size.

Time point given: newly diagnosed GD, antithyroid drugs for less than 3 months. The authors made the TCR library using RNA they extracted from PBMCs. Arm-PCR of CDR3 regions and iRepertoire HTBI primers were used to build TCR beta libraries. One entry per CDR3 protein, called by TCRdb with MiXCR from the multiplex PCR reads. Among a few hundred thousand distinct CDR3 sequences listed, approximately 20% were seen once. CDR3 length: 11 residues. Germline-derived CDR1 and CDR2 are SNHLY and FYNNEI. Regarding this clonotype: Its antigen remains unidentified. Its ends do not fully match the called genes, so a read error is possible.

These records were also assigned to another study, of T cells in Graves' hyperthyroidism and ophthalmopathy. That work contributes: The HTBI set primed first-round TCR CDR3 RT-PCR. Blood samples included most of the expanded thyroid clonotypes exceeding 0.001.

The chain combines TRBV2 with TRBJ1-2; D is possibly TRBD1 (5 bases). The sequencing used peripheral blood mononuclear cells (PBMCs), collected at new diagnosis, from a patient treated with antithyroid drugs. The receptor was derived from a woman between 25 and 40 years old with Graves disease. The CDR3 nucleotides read TGTGCCAGCAGCGAAGGGGATGGCTACACCTTC. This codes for CASSEGDGYTF. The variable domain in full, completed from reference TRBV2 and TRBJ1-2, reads EPEVTQTPSHQVTQMGQEVILRCVPISNHLYFYWYRQILGQKVEFLVSFYNNEISEKSEIFDDQFSVERPDGSNFTLKIRSTKLEDSAMYFCASSEGDGYTFGSGTRLTVV.